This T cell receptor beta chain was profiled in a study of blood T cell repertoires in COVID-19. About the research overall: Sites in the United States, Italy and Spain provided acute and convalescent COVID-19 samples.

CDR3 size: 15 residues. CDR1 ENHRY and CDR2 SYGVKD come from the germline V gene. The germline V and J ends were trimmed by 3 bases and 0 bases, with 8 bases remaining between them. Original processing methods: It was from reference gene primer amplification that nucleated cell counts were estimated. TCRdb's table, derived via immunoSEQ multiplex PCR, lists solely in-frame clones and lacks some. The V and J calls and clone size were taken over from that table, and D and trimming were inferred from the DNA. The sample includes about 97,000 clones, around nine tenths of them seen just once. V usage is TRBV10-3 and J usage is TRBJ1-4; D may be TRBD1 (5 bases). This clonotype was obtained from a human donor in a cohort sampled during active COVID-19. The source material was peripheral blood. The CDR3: CAISDGGATNEKLFF. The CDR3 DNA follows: TGTGCCATCAGTGATGGGGGGGCAACTAATGAAAAACTGTTTTTT.